This T cell receptor (beta chain) was identified during a study of beta chain features in type 1 diabetes. This CDR3 comprises 14 residues. Germline CDR1 and CDR2: SGHTA and FQGNSA. Trimming took off 6 bases at V and 0 bases at J, with 11 bases between the two ends. The whole isolated RNA underwent reverse transcription, so sequencing captured expressed TCRB transcripts. Assay used: immunoSEQ multiplex PCR; TCRdb lists only in-frame clones, some missing. Among roughly 12,000 clones listed, approximately 47% were seen once. The sequence was collected from a man aged 18-30 years in good health. Material: stem cell memory CD4+ T cells from blood. The gene calls are TRBV7-2 and TRBJ1-1; D is uncertain. Here the CDR3 DNA reads TGTGCCAGCAGTTCTACAGCCATGAACACTGAAGCTTTCTTT. Its protein is CASSSTAMNTEAFF.